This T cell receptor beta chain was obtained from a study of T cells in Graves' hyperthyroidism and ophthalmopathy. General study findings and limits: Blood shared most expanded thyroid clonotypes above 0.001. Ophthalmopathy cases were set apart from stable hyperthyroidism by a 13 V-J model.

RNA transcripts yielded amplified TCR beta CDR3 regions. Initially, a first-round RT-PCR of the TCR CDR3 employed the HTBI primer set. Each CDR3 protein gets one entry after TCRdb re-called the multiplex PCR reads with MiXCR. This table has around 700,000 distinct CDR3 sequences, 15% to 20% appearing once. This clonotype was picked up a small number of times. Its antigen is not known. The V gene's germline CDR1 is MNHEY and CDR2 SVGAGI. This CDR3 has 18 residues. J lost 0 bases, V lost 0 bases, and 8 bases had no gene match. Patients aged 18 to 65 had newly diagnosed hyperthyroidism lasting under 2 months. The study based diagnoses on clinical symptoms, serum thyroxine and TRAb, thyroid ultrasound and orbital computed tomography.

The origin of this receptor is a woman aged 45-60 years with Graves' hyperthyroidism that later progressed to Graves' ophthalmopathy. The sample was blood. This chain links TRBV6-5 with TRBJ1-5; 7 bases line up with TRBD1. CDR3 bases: TGTGCCAGCAGTTACTCGATCGCAGGGGGAAATAGCAATCAGCCCCAGCATTTT. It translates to CASSYSIAGGNSNQPQHF.